One sample yielded the 27 T cell receptor beta chains listed below, sequenced in a study of graft-versus-host responses after intestinal transplantation. TCRdb's table, derived via immunoSEQ multiplex PCR, lists solely in-frame clones and lacks some. The sample has some 140,000 clones; more than 90% are singletons. These receptors are not linked to any known antigen. Sequencing was performed on unstimulated CD4+ T cells sorted from spleen or lymph node cells, taken before intestinal transplant. Receptors originate from a human donor who received an intestinal transplant.

The chain carries TRBV4-1 and TRBJ2-1; 13 nucleotides match TRBD2. In germline, CDR1 is MGHRA, CDR2 YSYEKL. V shed 4 bases, J shed 2 bases, and the junction held 5 bases outside the gene matches. CDR3 length equals 17 residues. The CDR3 sequence: CASSRTGTSGAYNEQFF. In DNA, the CDR3 is TGCGCCAGCAGCCGGACCGGGACTAGCGGGGCCTACAATGAGCAGTTCTTC.

This clone appeared once. V usage is TRBV6-1 and J usage is TRBJ1-3; D call uncertain. Germline-derived CDR1 and CDR2 are MNHNS and SASEGT. This CDR3 has 16 amino acids. Trimming removed 4 bases from V and 4 bases from J, with 17 bases in between. In DNA, the CDR3 is TGTGCCAGCAGTGTTGGCCTATCCAGAACGGGAAACACCATATATTTT. Protein sequence: CASSVGLSRTGNTIYF.

The chain uses TRBV5-1 and TRBJ2-7; TRBD1 matches 8 bases. The V gene's germline CDR1 is SGHRS and CDR2 YFSETQ. The CDR3 extends over 12 amino acids. J gave up 6 bases and V 5 bases, and 4 bases lay outside the gene matches. The CDR3 region is CASSPQGGEQYF. Here the CDR3 DNA reads TGCGCCAGCAGTCCACAGGGGGGCGAGCAGTACTTC.

The V gene is TRBV5-1, the J gene TRBJ1-1; TRBD1 is a possible D gene (5 bases). The CDR3 consists of 15 residues. CDR1 is SGHRS and CDR2 is YFSETQ in the germline V gene. Trimming left V 0 bases short and J 1 base short, with 10 bases between. Written as DNA, the CDR3 is TGCGCCAGCAGCTTGGGGGACCTAGGGAACACTGAAGCTTTCTTT. Its translation is CASSLGDLGNTEAFF.

Only one count was recorded for this clone. This rearrangement joins TRBV29-1 to TRBJ1-2; D is possibly TRBD1 (6 bases). This CDR3 region has 13 residues. CDR1 is SQVTM, CDR2 ANQGSEA, per germline. V was clipped by 2 bases and J by 2 bases, with 9 bases between them. The CDR3 coding sequence is TGCAGCGTTGAAACTACAGGGAACTATGGCTACACCTTC. Amino acid sequence: CSVETTGNYGYTF.

The chain couples TRBV7-9 to TRBJ2-6, with D possibly matching TRBD2 (6 bases). The CDR3 totals 19 residues. CDR1 and CDR2 (germline): SEHNR, FQNEAQ (reference sequence). Trimming took 5 bases from V and 0 from J, leaving 20 bases between them. The CDR3: CASSRKTGTSVSGANVLTF. The DNA for the CDR3 is TGTGCCAGCAGCCGAAAAACCGGGACTTCCGTCTCTGGGGCCAACGTCCTGACTTTC.

The rearrangement links TRBV5-6 to TRBJ2-1, with unresolved D. Germline V CDR1 and CDR2: SGHDT, YYEEEE. This CDR3 contains 13 residues. Trimming left V 2 bases short and J 15 bases short, with 18 bases between. CDR3 residues: CASSFTDKSLVFF. The CDR3, as DNA: TGTGCCAGCAGCTTCACCGACAAGAGTCTAGTGTTCTTC.

The chain has TRBV19 and TRBJ1-1; 8 bases are shared with TRBD1. Germline values: CDR1 LNHDA, CDR2 SQIVND (reference sequence). There are 15 residues in the CDR3. V lost 3 bases to trimming and J lost 4 bases; unmatched junction nucleotides: 7. This CDR3 reads CASSMGRGLVTEAFF. The CDR3 DNA follows: TGTGCCAGTAGTATGGGCAGGGGGCTGGTCACTGAAGCTTTCTTT.

V usage is TRBV15 and J usage is TRBJ2-5; 7 bases are shared with TRBD1. This CDR3 has 14 residues. Germline V gene sequence: CDR1 LNHNV, CDR2 YYDKDF (reference sequence). V dropped 2 bases and J dropped 3; count of bases not matched to a gene: 3. The CDR3 spells CATSRSGTEETQYF. The CDR3 DNA follows: TGTGCCACCAGCAGATCCGGGACAGAAGAGACCCAGTACTTC.

The chain carries TRBV2 and TRBJ1-4; D unresolved. The V end was cut by 6 bases, the J end by 2 bases, with 10 bases between. The CDR3 spans 14 residues. Per the germline V gene, CDR1 is SNHLY and CDR2 is FYNNEI. CDR3 in amino acids: CASSNRATNEKLFF. The CDR3 bases are TGTGCCAGCAGCAACAGAGCCACTAATGAAAAACTGTTTTTT. Complete variable domain (other parts from reference TRBV2 and TRBJ1-4): EPEVTQTPSHQVTQMGQEVILRCVPISNHLYFYWYRQILGQKVEFLVSFYNNEISEKSEIFDDQFSVERPDGSNFTLKIRSTKLEDSAMYFCASSNRATNEKLFFGSGTQLSVL.

The chain joins TRBV5-4 to TRBJ2-5, with D hard to call. Trimming stripped 0 bases from V and 2 bases from J, with 5 bases between. The germline gives CDR1 SGHNT, CDR2 YYREEE (reference sequence). CDR3 length: 13 amino acids. Here the CDR3 DNA reads TGTGCCAGCAGCTTGGACAGACAAGAGACCCAGTACTTC. It is translated as CASSLDRQETQYF.

This chain uses TRBV4-1 with TRBJ2-3; TRBD2 agrees at 13 bases. The CDR3 consists of 15 residues. Trimming at V came to 5 bases and at J to 8 bases, leaving 7 bases not matched to a gene. From germline, CDR1 is MGHRA and CDR2 YSYEKL. In DNA form, the CDR3 reads TGCGCCAGCAGCATGACTAGCGGGGGGTTGGTTACGCAGTATTTT. Protein product: CASSMTSGGLVTQYF.

This chain uses TRBV19 with TRBJ1-3, with 7 bases aligning to TRBD1. CDR3 size: 14 residues. From germline, CDR1 is LNHDA and CDR2 SQIVND (reference sequence). V gave up 7 bases and J gave up 0 bases; unmatched junction bases: 3. The CDR3 DNA reads TGTGCCAGTAAGGGACAGCTCTCTGGAAACACCATATATTTT. Protein sequence: CASKGQLSGNTIYF.

J is TRBJ2-7 and V is TRBV19; 7 positions agree with TRBD2. The V segment lost 3 bases and the J segment 4 bases; nucleotides outside the gene matches: 6. There are 14 residues in the CDR3. CDR1 and CDR2 (germline): LNHDA, SQIVND (reference sequence). CDR3 loop: CASSISSGAYEQYF. CDR3 bases: TGTGCCAGTAGTATTTCTAGCGGTGCGTACGAGCAGTACTTC.

The chain couples TRBV4-1 to TRBJ1-1, with D perhaps matching TRBD1 (6 bases). The CDR3 is 18 amino acids. CDR1 and CDR2 from the germline V gene are MGHRA and YSYEKL. Trimming left V 4 bases short and J 4 bases short, with 25 bases between. This CDR3 reads CASSLVPGTTNVGTEAFF. CDR3 DNA sequence: TGCGCCAGCAGCCTAGTGCCCGGGACAACCAATGTGGGCACTGAAGCTTTCTTT.

V usage is TRBV7-9 and J usage is TRBJ2-1, with D possibly called TRBD1 or TRBD2 (6 bases each). V was cut by 3 bases and J by 9 bases, with 18 bases left in between. The germline V gene encodes CDR1 SEHNR and CDR2 FQNEAQ (reference sequence). The CDR3 contains 15 residues. CDR3 nucleotides: TGTGCCAGCAGCTTTCTTTCCAAGGGGGGCGGTGAGCAGTTCTTC. Encoded protein: CASSFLSKGGGEQFF. Using reference TRBV7-9 and TRBJ2-1 for the parts outside the CDR3, the full variable domain is DTGVSQNPRHKITKRGQNVTFRCDPISEHNRLYWYRQTLGQGPEFLTYFQNEAQLEKSRLLSDRFSAERPKGSFSTLEIQRTEQGDSAMYLCASSFLSKGGGEQFFGPGTRLTVL.

The chain employs TRBV7-6 and TRBJ2-7, with D possibly being TRBD2 (6 bases). This CDR3 has 15 amino acids. V was trimmed by 1 base and J by 2 bases, leaving 12 bases between them. CDR1 is SGHVS, CDR2 FNYEAQ, per germline. In nucleotides, the CDR3 is TGTGCCAGCAGCTTAGGGTCGGAGGGTCCCTACGAGCAGTACTTC. It codes for CASSLGSEGPYEQYF.

V gene TRBV19 combines with J gene TRBJ1-3, with unresolved D. Germline lookup yields CDR1 LNHDA and CDR2 SQIVND (reference sequence). The length of the CDR3 is 14 residues. The V end was cut by 6 bases, the J end by 2 bases, with 11 bases between. The CDR3 bases are TGTGCCAGTAGGGAGGTACGGACTGGAAACACCATATATTTT. Residues: CASREVRTGNTIYF.

The chain joins TRBV7-9 to TRBJ2-3, with D possibly being TRBD1 (5 bases). The germline gives CDR1 SEHNR, CDR2 FQNEAQ (reference sequence). Trimming cost V 5 bases and J 4 bases, with 13 bases left between them. This CDR3 spans 14 amino acids. The CDR3 reads CASSPDTFADTQYF. CDR3 coding DNA: TGTGCCAGCAGCCCGGACACATTCGCAGATACGCAGTATTTT.

This clone was recorded only once. The chain links TRBV29-1 to TRBJ2-1; 12 bases are shared with TRBD2. Losses at the gene ends were 6 bases for V and 9 bases for J; bases not matched to a gene: 9. Germline CDR1 reads SQVTM; CDR2 reads ANQGSEA. The CDR3 is made up of 14 amino acids. The CDR3 sequence is CSVLLAGGELEQFF. Here the CDR3 DNA reads TGCAGCGTCCTCCTAGCGGGGGGGGAGCTTGAGCAGTTCTTC.

The chain links TRBV18 to TRBJ1-6; 7 nucleotides agree with TRBD1. Germline CDR1 is KGHSH and CDR2 is LQKENI. After removal of 3 bases from V and 5 bases from J, the junction contained 4 bases not matched to a gene. The CDR3 sequence is 15 residues long. The CDR3 loop is CASSPLGTDNSPLHF. The CDR3 nucleotides are TGTGCCAGCTCACCTCTAGGGACAGATAATTCACCCCTCCACTTT.

CDR3 coding DNA: TGTGCCAGCAGCCCCGGGACTAGCGTTTACGAGCAGTACTTC. Its translation: CASSPGTSVYEQYF. The rearrangement joins TRBV11-2 to TRBJ2-7, with 10 bases that match TRBD2. Germline trimming cut 5 bases from V and 4 bases from J; bases unmatched to any gene: 5. Germline CDR1 SGHAT, CDR2 FQNNGV. CDR3 size: 14 residues.

Comments on this clone: The sample contains more than one DNA sequence encoding this CDR3. The chain couples TRBV5-1 to TRBJ2-1; no clear D gene. CDR3 length equals 14 residues. Germline CDR1 reads SGHRS; CDR2 reads YFSETQ. The V end lost 0 bases, the J end lost 4 bases, and 8 bases lay between the germline ends. The CDR3 reads CASSLGGPYNEQFF. The CDR3 DNA sequence: TGCGCCAGCAGCTTGGGGGGTCCTTACAATGAGCAGTTCTTC.

V usage is TRBV10-3 and J usage is TRBJ2-3; TRBD2 matches at 9 bases. Germline V gives CDR1 ENHRY, CDR2 SYGVKD. The CDR3 sequence is 16 residues long. The J segment lost 3 bases and the V segment lost 4 bases, leaving 8 bases of the junction unmatched. As DNA, the CDR3 is TGTGCCATCAGTGGGCTCGGCGGGGGGGATACAGATACGCAGTATTTT. Translated, it gives CAISGLGGGDTDTQYF.

The chain couples TRBV6-5 to TRBJ1-1; TRBD1 might be the D (5 bases). V gave up 5 bases and J gave up 9 bases, with 13 bases separating them. The CDR3 totals 12 residues. Germline V gene data show CDR1 as MNHEY and CDR2 as SVGAGI. CDR3 protein: CASSRTMGKAFF. For the CDR3, the DNA is TGTGCCAGCAGTCGGACAATGGGGAAAGCTTTCTTT.

V is TRBV5-1 and J is TRBJ1-2; 8 bases line up with TRBD1. V dropped 2 bases and J dropped 4; count of bases not matched to a gene: 4. CDR3 length: 14 amino acids. In germline, CDR1 is SGHRS, CDR2 YFSETQ. The chain's CDR3 is CASSFDRGPYGYTF. In DNA form, the CDR3 reads TGCGCCAGCAGCTTCGACAGGGGACCCTATGGCTACACCTTC.

The V and J genes are TRBV27 and TRBJ2-3, with 13 bases fitting TRBD2. The CDR3 is 16 residues long. CDR1 MNHEY and CDR2 SMNVEV come from the germline V gene (reference sequence). V shed 6 bases and J 2 bases; nucleotides not matched to a gene: 5. The CDR3 nucleotides read TGTGCCAGCAGCAATGGACTAGCGGGGGTCACAGATACGCAGTATTTT. The encoded protein is CASSNGLAGVTDTQYF.